The clone carrying this T cell receptor beta chain came up once. Its specificity is not known. The data were taken from a study of cytomegalovirus exposure and HLA in healthy donors. Study-wide results and limits: Clusters of TCRs from the first cohort tended to co-occur in the 95 to 150 validation repertoires (as a later analysis found). The listing of roughly 160 TCR beta chains classed them as cytomegalovirus-associated.

This table comes from immunoSEQ multiplex PCR, and its TCRdb copy is limited to in-frame clones, with some not included. The data hold some 100,000 clones, with 88% observed a single time. Looked up from germline, CDR1 is SEHNR and CDR2 is FQNEAQ (reference sequence). V was clipped by 1 base and J by 3 bases, with 7 bases between them. The CDR3 has 13 residues. Sequenced: PBMCs. This sequence was found in a woman aged 18-29 years in good health and CMV-seronegative. The chain recombines TRBV7-9 with TRBJ2-7; D is perhaps TRBD2 (5 bases). The CDR3 loop reads CASSLGAVYEQYF. Written as DNA, the CDR3 is TGTGCCAGCAGCTTAGGAGCGGTCTACGAGCAGTACTTC.